This section outlines one T cell receptor (beta chain) sequence together with its context. Its antigen remains unidentified. Germline V CDR1 and CDR2: LNHDA, SQIVND (reference sequence). V was trimmed by 5 bases and J by 0 bases, leaving 20 bases between them. The CDR3 spans 19 residues. This sample is part of a study of cytomegalovirus exposure and HLA in healthy donors. The study drew the donors from its roughly 120-subject validation cohort, separate from the roughly 670-subject first cohort. Overall study results and limits: According to a subsequent analysis, TCR clusters from the first cohort were inclined to appear together in the 130 or so validation repertoires. Confirmation was obtained in vitro that a few CMV-associated chains are specific for CMV antigens.

The table came from immunoSEQ multiplex PCR; TCRdb's copy has only in-frame clones and leaves some out. Of under 100,000 clones listed, 95% to 98% were seen once; the top ten hold 0.6% to 0.95%. Sequencing was done on a sample of PBMCs. This chain connects TRBV19 to TRBJ2-6; possible D gene TRBD2, 6 bases. The sequence was obtained from a man aged 18 to 29 in good health and CMV-seronegative. CDR3 in DNA: TGTGCCAGTAGTCGCACTAGCCCGGGACGTTCCTCTGGGGCCAACGTCCTGACTTTC. Its translation: CASSRTSPGRSSGANVLTF.